The 24 T cell receptor beta chains in this list originate from one sample, sequenced in a study of blood T cells in healthy people across ages. Sample-barcoded 5' priming and a J-beta primer mix drove a second PCR of roughly 6 to 12 cycles. In TCRdb, the 5' RACE reads were re-called with MiXCR into one record per CDR3 protein. The table lists 710,000 or so distinct CDR3 sequences, 22% of them singletons. Sequencing input: blood. Source of these receptors: a man aged 70-80 years in good health.

The rearrangement links TRBV24-1 to TRBJ2-7; D gene uncertain. This CDR3 has 13 amino acids. CDR1 is KGHDR and CDR2 is SFDVKD in the germline V gene. V was shortened by 4 bases and J by 1 base, with 7 bases between the two germline ends. This chain's CDR3 is CATSESTSYEQYF. DNA of the CDR3: TGTGCCACCAGTGAATCGACTTCCTACGAGCAGTACTTC.

In this sample, this clonotype turned up a few times. The chain links TRBV4-3 to TRBJ1-2, with D unresolved. Germline-derived CDR1 and CDR2 are LGHNA and YSLEER. Trimming took 0 bases from V and 5 from J, leaving 13 bases between them. CDR3 length: 15 amino acids. The CDR3: CASSQEAPQQYGYTF. The DNA of the CDR3 is TGCGCCAGCAGCCAAGAAGCCCCCCAGCAGTATGGCTACACCTTC.

There are many counts of this clonotype. The genes are TRBV12-3 or TRBV12-4 and TRBJ1-4, with 7 bases matching TRBD1. The CDR3 spans 15 residues. After removal of 5 bases from V and 4 bases from J, the junction contained 7 bases not matched to a gene. The CDR3 DNA sequence: TGTGCCAGCAGTCCCCGGACAGGCCTTAATGAAAAACTGTTTTTT. Its translation is CASSPRTGLNEKLFF.

The rearrangement joins TRBV18 to TRBJ1-1; D is undetermined. Germline values: CDR1 KGHSH, CDR2 LQKENI. The V and J ends lost 3 bases and 0 bases respectively, with 14 bases between them. The CDR3 is 16 residues long. CDR3 sequence (DNA): TGTGCCAGCTCACCGTCCGGGGTCCAAATGAACACTGAAGCTTTCTTT. Its protein product is CASSPSGVQMNTEAFF.

This clonotype was counted only a few times. The chain recombines TRBV14 with TRBJ2-4; 7 bases match TRBD2. The ends lost 1 base at V and 0 bases at J; junction bases unmatched: 18. Germline-derived CDR1 and CDR2 are SGHDN and FVKESK. The length of the CDR3 is 21 residues. CDR3 DNA: TGTGCCAGCAGCCAAGGCCTCAGCGGGCTAGCGGAAACTCTAGCCAAAAACATTCAGTACTTC. Its translation: CASSQGLSGLAETLAKNIQYF.

The chain joins TRBV5-1 to TRBJ1-5; tentatively, D is TRBD1 (6 bases). Per the germline V gene, CDR1 is SGHRS and CDR2 is YFSETQ. The CDR3 totals 14 residues. V was shortened by 1 base and J by 5 bases, with 10 bases between the two germline ends. CDR3 coding DNA: TGCGCCAGCAGCTTGAGGGGGGAGGATCAGCCCCAGCATTTT. This codes for CASSLRGEDQPQHF. Variable domain in full (rest from reference TRBV5-1 and TRBJ1-5): KAGVTQTPRYLIKTRGQQVTLSCSPISGHRSVSWYQQTPGQGLQFLFEYFSETQRNKGNFPGRFSGRQFSNSRSEMNVSTLELGDSALYLCASSLRGEDQPQHFGDGTRLSIL.

The V gene is TRBV12-3 or TRBV12-4, the J gene TRBJ2-3; 8 bases map to TRBD2. J lost 4 bases, V lost 7 bases, and 10 bases had no gene match. This CDR3 region has 15 residues. As DNA, the CDR3 is TGTGCCAGCACCCCAGCGGGGGTAGGGTCAGATACGCAGTATTTT. Protein product: CASTPAGVGSDTQYF.

The V gene is TRBV6-6, the J gene TRBJ2-5; 11 bases match TRBD1. V lost 0 bases and J lost 7; bases outside the gene matches: 1. CDR1 is MNHNY, CDR2 SVGAGI, per germline (reference sequence). The CDR3 extends over 14 amino acids. CDR3 nucleotide sequence: TGTGCCAGCAGTTACTCGGGACAGGGGGGGACCCAGTACTTC. As protein: CASSYSGQGGTQYF.

This clonotype was found a few times. The chain uses TRBV29-1 and TRBJ1-2, with TRBD1 matching 7 bases. In germline, CDR1 is SQVTM, CDR2 ANQGSEA. The length of the CDR3 is 14 residues. CDR3 loop: CSGGGAGTNYGYTF. DNA for the CDR3: TGCAGTGGAGGGGGCGCGGGGACTAACTATGGCTACACCTTC.

This clonotype was counted only a few times. V usage is TRBV7-9 and J usage is TRBJ2-2; D is unclear. With 4 bases removed from V and 4 bases from J, the gap between germline ends came to 7 bases. Looked up from germline, CDR1 is SEHNR and CDR2 is FQNEAQ (reference sequence). The CDR3 consists of 13 residues. CDR3 DNA sequence: TGTGCCAGCAGCTACGGGTTCACCGGGGAGCTGTTTTTT. This sequence encodes CASSYGFTGELFF.

DNA of the CDR3: TGTGCCAGCAGCTTATCTGGGGGAAGCTATGGCTACACCTTC. Protein product: CASSLSGGSYGYTF. The chain recombines TRBV7-2 with TRBJ1-2; D might be TRBD1 (5 bases). The CDR3 has 14 amino acids. Between the trimmed V and J ends, which lost 2 bases and 4 bases, there was a span of 11 bases. In germline, CDR1 is SGHTA, CDR2 FQGNSA.

This rearrangement joins TRBV27 to TRBJ2-3, with D hard to call. Between the trimmed V and J ends, which lost 1 base and 1 base, there was a span of 6 bases. Germline values: CDR1 MNHEY, CDR2 SMNVEV (reference sequence). The CDR3 extends over 14 amino acids. The DNA of the CDR3 is TGTGCCAGCAGTTTATGGGCCCGCACAGATACGCAGTATTTT. It is translated as CASSLWARTDTQYF.

The chain has TRBV7-2 and TRBJ2-7; D uncertain. This CDR3 has 14 residues. The V gene's germline CDR1 is SGHTA and CDR2 FQGNSA. Trimming removed 1 base at V and 2 bases at J, with 9 bases between. The CDR3: CASSLDWAAYEQYF. The CDR3 region has the DNA TGTGCCAGCAGCTTAGATTGGGCAGCCTACGAGCAGTACTTC.

This clonotype was found a few times. This chain connects TRBV12-3 or TRBV12-4 to TRBJ2-4; D assignment may be TRBD1 or TRBD2 (5 bases each). Between the trimmed V and J ends, which lost 5 bases and 12 bases, there was a span of 17 bases. The CDR3 is 13 amino acids. CDR3 loop: CASSGAGFGSQYF. In DNA, the CDR3 is TGTGCCAGCAGTGGGGCAGGATTTGGGAGTCAGTACTTC.

The chain recombines TRBV2 with TRBJ2-1; 14 positions agree with TRBD2. The CDR3 loop spans 16 amino acids. Germline lookup yields CDR1 SNHLY and CDR2 FYNNEI. V gave up 5 bases and J gave up 4 bases; unmatched junction bases: 4. CDR3 sequence reads: CASSPRLAGGYNEQFF. As DNA, the CDR3 is TGTGCCAGCAGTCCCCGACTAGCGGGGGGGTACAATGAGCAGTTCTTC.

The rearrangement links TRBV6-5 to TRBJ1-1; 7 bases map to TRBD1. The V gene end was trimmed by 7 bases and the J gene end by 1 base; junction bases not matched to a gene: 6. In germline, CDR1 is MNHEY, CDR2 SVGAGI. The CDR3 is made up of 14 amino acids. CDR3 residues: CASTPDRWNTEAFF. The CDR3 nucleotides read TGTGCCAGCACCCCGGACAGGTGGAACACTGAAGCTTTCTTT.

With respect to this clonotype: One base away lies a much larger clone, so this may be a sequencing read error. The chain recombines TRBV20-1 with TRBJ2-1; D ambiguous. V shed 2 bases and J shed 5 bases, with 4 bases lying between them. Germline assignment: CDR1 DFQATT and CDR2 SNEGSKA (reference sequence). The CDR3 covers 11 residues. CDR3 sequence reads: CSARNDNEQFF. The CDR3 DNA reads TGCAGTGCTAGAAACGACAATGAGCAGTTCTTC.

This clonotype turned up a few times. The V call is TRBV2, the J call TRBJ1-5, with TRBD1 as a possible D gene (6 bases). CDR1 is SNHLY, CDR2 FYNNEI, per germline. V gave up 6 bases and J gave up 4 bases, with 10 bases separating them. This CDR3 is built from 13 residues. DNA for the CDR3: TGTGCCAGCAGACTCGACAGGAATCAGCCCCAGCATTTT. Encoded protein: CASRLDRNQPQHF. Together with reference TRBV2 and TRBJ1-5, the CDR3 gives the full variable domain: EPEVTQTPSHQVTQMGQEVILRCVPISNHLYFYWYRQILGQKVEFLVSFYNNEISEKSEIFDDQFSVERPDGSNFTLKIRSTKLEDSAMYFCASRLDRNQPQHFGDGTRLSIL.

CDR3 nucleotides: TGTGCCAGCAGTTATGCGGGGCGGGCGAGAACTGAAGCTTTCTTT. It codes for CASSYAGRARTEAFF. V usage is TRBV12-3 or TRBV12-4 and J usage is TRBJ1-1; TRBD1 might be the D (5 bases). CDR3 length: 15 amino acids. V lost 4 bases, J lost 5 bases, and 17 bases lay in between.

This clonotype came up many times. J is TRBJ2-5 and V is TRBV20-1, with D unresolved. This CDR3 comprises 13 residues. With 0 bases removed from V and 0 bases from J, the gap between germline ends came to 5 bases. CDR1 and CDR2 from the germline V gene are DFQATT and SNEGSKA (reference sequence). CDR3 nucleotides: TGCAGTGCTAGAGAAGTCAACCAAGAGACCCAGTACTTC. This translates into CSAREVNQETQYF.

The rearrangement joins TRBV2 to TRBJ2-1; possibly TRBD2 for D (5 bases). V lost 6 bases and J 2 bases, leaving 11 bases between the germline ends. The CDR3 loop spans 14 amino acids. From germline, CDR1 is SNHLY and CDR2 FYNNEI. In DNA form, the CDR3 reads TGTGCCAGCAGGGTCGGGGATACCTACAATGAGCAGTTCTTC. It specifies CASRVGDTYNEQFF.

The sample holds a few counts of this clonotype. The rearrangement joins TRBV29-1 to TRBJ1-2, with no clear D. From germline, CDR1 is SQVTM and CDR2 ANQGSEA. The CDR3 runs 11 residues. Trimming left V 3 bases short and J 8 bases short, with 10 bases between. CDR3 in DNA: TGCAGCGTTGAGGCGGCAGGCGGCTACACCTTC. Translated, it gives CSVEAAGGYTF.

Turning to this clonotype: A read error may account for a junction end that differs from germline. The CDR3 DNA follows: TGCGCCAGCAGTTTTACGTCGGGCGGGGACTATGGCTACACCTTC. It encodes CASSFTSGGDYGYTF. V and J are TRBV27 and TRBJ1-2; the D is unclear. Germline CDR1 and CDR2: MNHEY and SMNVEV (reference sequence). There are 15 residues in the CDR3.

The chain joins TRBV12-3 or TRBV12-4 to TRBJ1-1; 7 bases are shared with TRBD1. The CDR3 has 15 amino acids. Trimming took 5 bases from V and 3 from J; bases not matched to a gene: 9. CDR3 region: CASSRRGGAYTEAFF. CDR3 DNA sequence: TGTGCCAGCAGTAGGCGAGGGGGCGCCTACACTGAAGCTTTCTTT.